One and the same sample provided the 5 T cell receptor beta chains below, sequenced in a study of blood T cell repertoires in COVID-19. Repertoires were generated with immunoSEQ multiplex PCR, while TCRdb's copy carries only in-frame clones and drops some. The data contain approximately 220,000 clones, 84% of them singletons. The sample was peripheral blood. These receptors all come from a woman aged 60 to 75 who had recovered from COVID-19.

The CDR3 here is CASSPLPGLAGNTGELFF. The CDR3 DNA reads TGTGCCAGCAGCCCTCTCCCGGGACTAGCGGGGAACACCGGGGAGCTGTTTTTT. The chain recombines TRBV7-9 with TRBJ2-2; 12 bases line up with TRBD2. From germline, CDR1 is SEHNR and CDR2 FQNEAQ (reference sequence). V dropped 5 bases and J dropped 1; count of bases not matched to a gene: 8. The CDR3 loop spans 18 amino acids. Complete variable domain (other parts from reference TRBV7-9 and TRBJ2-2): DTGVSQNPRHKITKRGQNVTFRCDPISEHNRLYWYRQTLGQGPEFLTYFQNEAQLEKSRLLSDRFSAERPKGSFSTLEIQRTEQGDSAMYLCASSPLPGLAGNTGELFFGEGSRLTVL.

This clone was seen a single time. The chain employs TRBV9 and TRBJ2-3; 11 nucleotides match TRBD1. Germline V lookup: CDR1 SGDLS, CDR2 YYNGEE. Unmatched junction bases numbered 6, after V lost 3 bases and J lost 6 bases. This CDR3 has 15 amino acids. DNA of the CDR3: TGTGCCAGCAGCGCCGGACAGGGGGCGCCGGATACGCAGTATTTT. It encodes CASSAGQGAPDTQYF.

This clone was detected only a few times. V usage is TRBV6-5 and J usage is TRBJ2-7; a possible D gene is TRBD1 (6 bases). The CDR3 is 13 amino acids. In germline, CDR1 is MNHEY, CDR2 SVGAGI. V was shortened by 8 bases and J by 1 base, with 12 bases between the two germline ends. Written as DNA, the CDR3 is TGTGCCAGCTCTCGAGGGACATCCTACGAGCAGTACTTC. Translating gives CASSRGTSYEQYF.

This clone has only a few counts. This chain uses TRBV5-6 with TRBJ2-2; 7 positions match TRBD2. This CDR3 is 16 amino acids long. J gave up 5 bases and V 4 bases, and 11 bases lay outside the gene matches. The germline V gene has CDR1 SGHDT and CDR2 YYEEEE. As DNA, the CDR3 is TGTGCCAGCAGCGCACCCTCAGCGGGGAGGACCGGGGAGCTGTTTTTT. This sequence encodes CASSAPSAGRTGELFF.

CDR3 bases: TGTGCCAGCAGTCCCTCTTACAGGGGGCTTGACGAGCAGTACTTC. Protein product: CASSPSYRGLDEQYF. The chain combines TRBV2 with TRBJ2-7, with 9 bases lining up with TRBD1. The CDR3 totals 15 residues. With V trimmed by 5 bases and J by 5 bases, 10 bases remained unmatched. CDR1 is SNHLY and CDR2 is FYNNEI in the germline V gene.